The sequence of this TCR beta chain was determined in a study of patients and donors after allogeneic stem cell transplantation. Germline V CDR1 and CDR2: SQVTM, ANQGSEA. This CDR3 is 16 amino acids long. Trimming cost V 4 bases and J 4 bases; bases outside gene matches: 13. This clonotype was counted between two and nine times. In TCRdb, the RT-PCR reads were re-called with MiXCR into one record per CDR3 protein. This table holds roughly 230,000 distinct CDR3 sequences, roughly 15% found once. The sequenced material came from blood, either unsorted or a sorted T cell fraction (not recorded which). The sequence was collected from a human donor who was either an allogeneic HSCT recipient or a stem cell or donor lymphocyte infusion donor (not recorded which). It is not recorded whose cells these are; they may come from a transplant donor. V gene TRBV29-1 combines with J gene TRBJ1-1; 9 nucleotides match TRBD1. The CDR3 nucleotides are TGCAGCGTTGGGGCAACAGGGGGCGTAAGGGGCACTGAAGCTTTCTTT. This translates into CSVGATGGVRGTEAFF. Filled out from reference TRBV29-1 and TRBJ1-1, the complete variable domain reads SAVISQKPSRDICQRGTSLTIQCQVDSQVTMMFWYRQQPGQSLTLIATANQGSEATYESGFVIDKFPISRPNLTFSTLTVSNMSPEDSSIYLCSVGATGGVRGTEAFFGQGTRLTVV.